This T cell receptor (beta chain) was recovered during a study of cytomegalovirus exposure and HLA in healthy donors. Clones were sequenced by immunoSEQ multiplex PCR, and TCRdb holds only the in-frame ones, with some missing. The table includes 180,000 or so clones, 80% to 90% detected once. The CDR3 extends over 15 amino acids. Per germline, CDR1 SNHLY and CDR2 FYNNEI. The V and J ends lost 4 bases and 7 bases, in that order; junction bases with no gene match: 6. This clone was detected ten times or more. Material: PBMCs. The V call is TRBV2, the J call TRBJ2-2; 10 positions agree with TRBD1. The origin of this receptor is a woman aged 25 to 39 in good health and CMV-seropositive. This CDR3 is CASSASTGGHGELFF. As DNA, the CDR3 is TGTGCCAGCAGTGCCTCGACAGGGGGCCACGGGGAGCTGTTTTTT. Supplemented by reference TRBV2 and TRBJ2-2, the full variable domain reads EPEVTQTPSHQVTQMGQEVILRCVPISNHLYFYWYRQILGQKVEFLVSFYNNEISEKSEIFDDQFSVERPDGSNFTLKIRSTKLEDSAMYFCASSASTGGHGELFFGEGSRLTVL.